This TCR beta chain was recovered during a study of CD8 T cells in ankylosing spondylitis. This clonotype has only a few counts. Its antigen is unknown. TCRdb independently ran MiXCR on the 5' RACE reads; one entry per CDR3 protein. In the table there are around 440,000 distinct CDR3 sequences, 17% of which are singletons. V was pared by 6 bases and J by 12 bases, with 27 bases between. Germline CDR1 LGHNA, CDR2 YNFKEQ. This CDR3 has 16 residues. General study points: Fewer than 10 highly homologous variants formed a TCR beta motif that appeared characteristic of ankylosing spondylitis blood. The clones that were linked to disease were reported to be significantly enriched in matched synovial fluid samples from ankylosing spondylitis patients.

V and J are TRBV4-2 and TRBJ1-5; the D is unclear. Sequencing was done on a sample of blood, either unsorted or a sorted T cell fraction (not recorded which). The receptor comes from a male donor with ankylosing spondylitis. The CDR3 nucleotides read TGTGCCAGCAGTCAAATCGGATTAATACGACCATCTCTCCAGCATTTT. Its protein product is CASSQIGLIRPSLQHF.